In this sample, the clone carrying this TCR beta chain turned up a few times. The antigen is unknown. This sample stems from a study of post-analysis software for immune sequencing data. Overall study context: Recorded subtypes: relapsing-remitting, secondary progressive, progressive-relapsing; some patients unannotated.

Notes on the study in general: Strong co-clustering by F measure was seen for same-batch samples. Controls showed significantly higher normalized Chao1 diversity than did multiple sclerosis patients. A few TRBV segments (TRBV5-6, TRBV5-1 and TRBV20-1 among them) occurred more frequently in patients than in controls.

Included in the TCR beta cDNA libraries were unique molecular identifiers. TCRdb reprocessed the PCR reads via MiXCR and lists one record per CDR3 protein. Of about 820,000 distinct CDR3 sequences listed, 53% are singletons. The CDR3 contains 15 residues. The trim removed 4 bases at V and 2 bases at J, leaving 8 bases unmatched. Germline V gene lookup returns CDR1 DFQATT and CDR2 SNEGSKA (reference sequence). The genes are TRBV20-1 and TRBJ2-5; 9 bases agree with TRBD1. The sequencing input was blood. The sequence was collected from a girl aged 10 to 17 with multiple sclerosis. CDR3 residues: CSATRAGQGQETQYF. The CDR3 DNA reads as TGCAGTGCTACCCGGGCGGGACAGGGACAAGAGACCCAGTACTTC.